This TCR beta chain was found in a study of blood T cell repertoires in COVID-19. This CDR3 has 14 residues. The V gene end was trimmed by 4 bases and the J gene end by 0 bases; junction bases not matched to a gene: 5. Germline V gene sequence: CDR1 SQVTM, CDR2 ANQGSEA. Original processing notes: Reference gene primer amplification in the assay estimated nucleated cell counts. The assay was immunoSEQ multiplex PCR, and TCRdb's table has in-frame clones only and misses some. That table gives V, J and clone size, and the DNA gave D and trimming. Among around 190,000 clones listed, more than 70% were seen once.

The gene calls are TRBV29-1 and TRBJ1-1; 7 nucleotides align to TRBD1. The clonotype comes from a woman aged 55-70 years with acute or convalescent COVID-19. The sample comprised peripheral blood. The CDR3 protein is CSVGVGGMNTEAFF. CDR3 bases: TGCAGCGTTGGCGTAGGGGGCATGAACACTGAAGCTTTCTTT.